The present entry profiles one TCR beta chain with its context. Measured with immunoSEQ multiplex PCR; TCRdb has only the in-frame clones, and not every one. The data show some 150,000 clones, with about 93% seen just once and about 1.3% held by the top ten. The CDR3 covers 13 residues. Trimming cost V 2 bases and J 4 bases, with 6 bases left between them. Per germline, CDR1 SEHNR and CDR2 FQNEAQ (reference sequence). The sample is drawn from a study of T cell responses to AZD1222 COVID-19 vaccine. The sample consisted of peripheral blood, taken on day 0 of AZD1222 vaccination. The chain employs TRBV7-9 and TRBJ2-1; D unresolved. The clonotype originates from an adult in good health. As DNA, the CDR3 is TGTGCCAGCAGCTTATCCAGTTACAATGAGCAGTTCTTC. Its translation is CASSLSSYNEQFF.